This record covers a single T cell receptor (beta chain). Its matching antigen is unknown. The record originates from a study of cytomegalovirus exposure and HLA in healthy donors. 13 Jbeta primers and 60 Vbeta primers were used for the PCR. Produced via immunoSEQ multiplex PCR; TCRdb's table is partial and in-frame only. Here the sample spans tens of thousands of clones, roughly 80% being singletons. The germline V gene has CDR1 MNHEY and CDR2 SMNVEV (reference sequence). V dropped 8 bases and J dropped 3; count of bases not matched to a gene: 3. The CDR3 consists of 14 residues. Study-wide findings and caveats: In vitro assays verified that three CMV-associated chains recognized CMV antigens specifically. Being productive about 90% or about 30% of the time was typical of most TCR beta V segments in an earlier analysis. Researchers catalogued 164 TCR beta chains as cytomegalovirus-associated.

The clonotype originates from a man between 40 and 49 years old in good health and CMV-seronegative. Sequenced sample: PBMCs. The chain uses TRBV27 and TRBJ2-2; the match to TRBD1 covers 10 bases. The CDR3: CASRDRGYTGELFF. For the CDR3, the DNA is TGTGCCAGCCGGGACAGGGGATACACCGGGGAGCTGTTTTTT.